This T cell receptor beta chain was identified in a study of T-cell memory formation after mild COVID-19. Study-wide background: Largely donor-specific TCR clusters were found.

General study results and limits: Clones that contracted clustered mainly in CM and EM if CD4+ and in EMRA if CD8+. Memory from before infection featured some responding clones, which suggests cross-reactive memory joined.

Only a few counts were recorded for this clonotype. The antigen remains unidentified. With constant-segment primers, 5'RACE yielded cDNA libraries of TCR alpha and TCR beta that carried sample barcodes and UMIs. TCRdb used MiXCR to reprocess the 5' RACE reads, holding one entry per CDR3 protein. The profile shows under 550,000 distinct CDR3 sequences, over 15% of them singletons. V was cut by 2 bases and J by 5 bases, with 19 bases left in between. The CDR3 is made up of 16 amino acids. Germline CDR1 reads MNHEY; CDR2 reads SVGEGT. The sequencing sample was made of PBMCs or a T cell subset sorted from them (not recorded which). J is TRBJ2-7 and V is TRBV6-2 or TRBV6-3, with a possible D match to TRBD2 (5 bases). The TCR was taken from a man aged 18 to 29 who had mild COVID-19 (a few samples of this study predate the infection). Cell type and time point are not known. Here the CDR3 reads CASSYGRGGPPDEQYV. The CDR3 DNA reads as TGTGCCAGCAGTTACGGCCGAGGAGGTCCCCCCGACGAGCAGTACGTC.